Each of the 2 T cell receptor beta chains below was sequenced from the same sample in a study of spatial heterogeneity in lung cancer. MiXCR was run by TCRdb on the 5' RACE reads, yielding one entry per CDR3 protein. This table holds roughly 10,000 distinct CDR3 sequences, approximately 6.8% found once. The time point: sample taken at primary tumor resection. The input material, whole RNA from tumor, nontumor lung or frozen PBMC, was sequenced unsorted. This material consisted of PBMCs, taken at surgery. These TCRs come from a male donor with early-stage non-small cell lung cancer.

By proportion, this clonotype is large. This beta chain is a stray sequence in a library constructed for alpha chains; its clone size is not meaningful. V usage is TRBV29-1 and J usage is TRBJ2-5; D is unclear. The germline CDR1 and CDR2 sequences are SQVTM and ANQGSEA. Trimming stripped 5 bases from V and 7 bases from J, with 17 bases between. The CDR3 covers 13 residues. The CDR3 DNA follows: TGCAGCGTTCCCACGACGTCACTGGCGACCCAGTACTTC. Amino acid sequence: CSVPTTSLATQYF.

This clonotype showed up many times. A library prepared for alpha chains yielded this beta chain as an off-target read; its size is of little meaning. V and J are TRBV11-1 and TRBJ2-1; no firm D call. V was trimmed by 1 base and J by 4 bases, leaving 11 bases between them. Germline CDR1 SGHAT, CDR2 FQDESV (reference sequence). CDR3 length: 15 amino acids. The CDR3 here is CASSLDRPGYNEQFF. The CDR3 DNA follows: TGTGCCAGCAGCTTAGACCGGCCAGGATACAATGAGCAGTTCTTC.